What follows describes a single TCR beta chain. The data were taken from a study of sequential checkpoint blockade in melanoma. Overall study: Randomization was 1:1 between first-line nivolumab→ipilimumab and ipilimumab→nivolumab.

Using immunoSEQ multiplex PCR, the repertoire was profiled, and TCRdb retains in-frame clones only, with some absent. Of more than 10,000 clones detected, less than 70% appear once; the ten largest clones hold under 30%. As to treatment: randomized to nivolumab then ipilimumab (arm A) or the reverse (arm B). No patient had prior DNA-damaging chemotherapy. Live CD3+CD8+ CD19− CD56− cells were sorted from PBMCs. Germline V gene data show CDR1 as SGDLS and CDR2 as YYNGEE. V was pared by 0 bases and J by 6 bases, with 7 bases between. CDR3 size: 13 residues. The sample in question was CD8+ T cells sorted from blood (inferred from file names), obtained from a patient given nivolumab and ipilimumab in sequence. This chain connects TRBV9 to TRBJ1-5; D is ambiguous. This receptor was obtained from a human donor with melanoma. CDR3 amino acids: CASSVGSVQPQHF. Written as DNA, the CDR3 is TGTGCCAGCAGCGTAGGGTCGGTTCAGCCCCAGCATTTT.